The source of this TCR beta chain is a study of response to subunit inactivated influenza vaccine. Study-level results: The authors proposed limited new T cell recruitment per seasonal influenza vaccination.

This CDR3 spans 15 amino acids. Trimming took off 3 bases at V and 5 bases at J, with 17 bases between the two ends. Per germline, CDR1 SGHRS and CDR2 YFSETQ. This clonotype came up a few times. Its antigen remains unidentified. TCRdb re-called the RT-PCR reads through MiXCR, storing one row per CDR3 protein. This table has roughly 500,000 distinct CDR3 sequences, about 15% appearing once. The gene calls are TRBV5-1 and TRBJ1-1; D possibly corresponds to TRBD1 (5 bases). This material consisted of CD4+ T cells sorted from PBMCs, taken around 25 months after vaccination. This receptor was taken from a man aged 45 to 75 who received an inactivated influenza vaccine. CDR3 residues: CASSSAGGARTEAFF. For the CDR3, the DNA is TGCGCCAGCAGCTCCGCGGGGGGTGCGCGGACTGAAGCTTTCTTT. Supplemented by reference TRBV5-1 and TRBJ1-1, the full variable domain reads KAGVTQTPRYLIKTRGQQVTLSCSPISGHRSVSWYQQTPGQGLQFLFEYFSETQRNKGNFPGRFSGRQFSNSRSEMNVSTLELGDSALYLCASSSAGGARTEAFFGQGTRLTVV.